The clone carrying this T cell receptor (beta chain) showed up just a few times. Its antigen remains unidentified. The record originates from a study of cytomegalovirus exposure and HLA in healthy donors. Overall study findings and caveats: Altogether, 150 to 200 TCR beta chains were recorded as cytomegalovirus-associated.

A multiplex PCR was run with 60 Vbeta primers and 13 Jbeta primers. The repertoire was sequenced with immunoSEQ multiplex PCR; TCRdb's copy has only in-frame clones and lacks some. Altogether roughly 130,000 clones are present, approximately 80% being singletons, with the ten largest covering 1.5% to 2%. The specimen sequenced was PBMCs. The receptor comes from a man aged 40-49 years in good health and CMV-seronegative.

For the CDR3, the DNA is TGCGCCAGCAGCCAAGGAGGCAGGGTGGGGACTGAAGCTTTCTTT. This codes for CASSQGGRVGTEAFF. The gene calls are TRBV4-1 and TRBJ1-1; D possibly corresponds to TRBD1 (5 bases). Germline-derived CDR1 and CDR2 are MGHRA and YSYEKL. The CDR3 sequence is 15 residues long. V was cut by 1 base and J by 5 bases, with 14 bases left in between.